These T cell receptor beta chains were read from a single sample in a study of T cell repertoires in cytomegalovirus infection. TCRdb re-called the reads with MiXCR, one entry per CDR3 protein. Of about 830,000 distinct CDR3 sequences detected, about 30% appear once; the ten largest clones hold 9.5% to 15%. Their antigen targets remain unknown. Sequencing used cultured CD8+ T cells from PBMCs, obtained from culture after CMV antigen stimulation. These receptors were collected from a human donor in good health (CMV status not recorded). Some clones in this sample may be carry-over from other donors' samples. Each CDR3 is given with its conserved first and last residue. A D gene is named only where the DNA matches it firmly. Expanded clones are given a class, and other clones once, few, many or no size at all.

size: few
D: TRBD1
V: TRBV4-1
J: TRBJ2-6
DNA: TGCGCCAGCAGCCAAGTAGGACAGGCCTTCTCTGGGGCCAACGTCCTGACTTTC
CDR3: CASSQVGQAFSGANVLTF

size: many
D: TRBD1
V: TRBV7-9
J: TRBJ1-4
DNA: TGTGCCAGCAGCTTCTTGGGACAGGATAATGAAAAACTGTTTTTT
CDR3: CASSFLGQDNEKLFF

size: many
D: -
V: TRBV7-2
J: TRBJ2-1
DNA: TGTGCCAGCAGCTTAGCCGGTTGGGAGCAGTTCTTC
CDR3: CASSLAGWEQFF

size: -
D: TRBD1
V: TRBV27
J: TRBJ1-1
DNA: TGTGCCAGCAGTCCCGCAGGGGGCGCGGTGAACACTGAAGCTTTCTTT
CDR3: CASSPAGGAVNTEAFF

size: -
D: -
V: TRBV6-6
J: TRBJ1-1
DNA: TGTGCCAGCAGTTACGTGGGGGGTAGAGACACTGAAGCTTTCTTT
CDR3: CASSYVGGRDTEAFF

size: -
D: -
V: TRBV29-1
J: TRBJ1-1
DNA: TGCAGCGGAGAACGGATTGGGGGGCCTGAAGCTTTCTTT
CDR3: CSGERIGGPEAFF

size: -
D: -
V: TRBV4-1
J: TRBJ1-4
DNA: TGCGCCAGCAGCCCGAAGGAGGGGGTTGTTGAAAAACTGTTTTTT
CDR3: CASSPKEGVVEKLFF

size: -
D: TRBD1
V: TRBV9
J: TRBJ1-2
DNA: TGTGCCAGCAGCGCCCTACAGGGGGCCAATGGCTACACCTTC
CDR3: CASSALQGANGYTF

size: many
D: TRBD2
V: TRBV7-2
J: TRBJ2-2
DNA: TGTGCCAGCAGCTCCGAGGTGCCGGGACTACCTTACACCGGGGAGCTGTTTTTT
CDR3: CASSSEVPGLPYTGELFF

size: -
D: TRBD1
V: TRBV5-1
J: TRBJ2-5
DNA: TGCGCCAGCAGCTTGAATTCGGACAGGGGTGAGACCCAGTACTTC
CDR3: CASSLNSDRGETQYF

size: -
D: TRBD2
V: TRBV6-8
J: TRBJ2-1
DNA: TGTGCCAGCTCGGAGCGGGGGGGATACAATGAGCAGCTCTTC
CDR3: CASSERGGYNEQLF

size: few
D: -
V: TRBV19
J: TRBJ1-6
DNA: TGTGCCAGTAGCCCCGGGGTGGAAAGCAATTCACCCCTCCACTTT
CDR3: CASSPGVESNSPLHF

size: few
D: TRBD1
V: TRBV14
J: TRBJ1-2
DNA: TGTGCCAGCAGCCAAAGTCAGGACAGGGTGGCTGGCTACACCTTC
CDR3: CASSQSQDRVAGYTF

size: -
D: -
V: TRBV7-6
J: TRBJ1-1
DNA: TGTGCCAGCAGCTTGGGTGTTGATGCTTTCTTT
CDR3: CASSLGVDAFF

size: -
D: -
V: TRBV7-9
J: TRBJ1-2
DNA: TGTGCCAGCAGCGAGAAGAGCTTGGGCTACACCTTC
CDR3: CASSEKSLGYTF

size: -
D: -
V: TRBV19
J: TRBJ1-2
DNA: TGTGCCAGTAGTATAGGGGCCCTATTCTACACCTTC
CDR3: CASSIGALFYTF

size: few
D: TRBD2
V: TRBV6-2/TRBV6-3
J: TRBJ2-1
DNA: TGTGCCACCGACTCTGGGGGGGATGAGCAGTTCTTC
CDR3: CATDSGGDEQFF

size: -
D: -
V: TRBV6-5
J: TRBJ1-5
DNA: TGTGCCAGCAGGAGTTTATATAGCAATCAGCCCCAGCATTTT
CDR3: CASRSLYSNQPQHF

size: -
D: TRBD2
V: TRBV27
J: TRBJ2-3
DNA: TGTGCCAGCAGTTTCATATCGGGGGGGCCGGGAGATACGCAGTATTTT
CDR3: CASSFISGGPGDTQYF

size: few
D: -
V: TRBV28
J: TRBJ2-2
DNA: TGTGCCAGCAGTGCGACGGACTCCAACACCGGGGAGCTGTTTTTT
CDR3: CASSATDSNTGELFF

size: few
D: -
V: TRBV7-9
J: TRBJ1-1
DNA: TGTGCCAGCAGATCAGGGCCGGACACTGAAGCTTTCTTT
CDR3: CASRSGPDTEAFF

size: few
D: TRBD1
V: TRBV6-6
J: TRBJ2-3
DNA: TGTGCCGAATCCACAGGGGGCTTTAGAGATACGCAGTATTTT
CDR3: CAESTGGFRDTQYF

size: -
D: -
V: TRBV10-3
J: TRBJ1-3
DNA: TGTGCCATCAGTGAGAGGGGGGTCCAAGGAAACACCATATATTTT
CDR3: CAISERGVQGNTIYF

size: many
D: -
V: TRBV6-1
J: TRBJ1-1
DNA: TGTGCCAGCACCTCTGAATTGGGGCTGAACACTGAAGCTTTCTTT
CDR3: CASTSELGLNTEAFF

size: -
D: -
V: TRBV2
J: TRBJ2-1
DNA: TGTGCCAGCCTGGGACTCTACAATGAGCAGTTCTTC
CDR3: CASLGLYNEQFF

size: -
D: -
V: TRBV12-3/TRBV12-4
J: TRBJ1-2
DNA: TGTGCCAGCAGTCCACGGGACCCTGCTAACTATGGCTACACCTTC
CDR3: CASSPRDPANYGYTF

size: -
D: TRBD1
V: TRBV28
J: TRBJ2-2
DNA: TGTGCCAGTCGAGTCACTACAGGGGGAAACACCGGGGAGCTGTTTTTT
CDR3: CASRVTTGGNTGELFF

size: -
D: -
V: TRBV28
J: TRBJ2-3
DNA: TGTGCCAGCAGTCAGATCGGGGGTGGTGGTACGCAGTATTTT
CDR3: CASSQIGGGGTQYF

size: -
D: -
V: TRBV12-3/TRBV12-4
J: TRBJ2-1
DNA: TGTGCCAGCAGTCAAACAGGGCCCTTAGACAATGAGCAGTTCTTC
CDR3: CASSQTGPLDNEQFF

size: -
D: TRBD1
V: TRBV10-2
J: TRBJ1-1
DNA: TGCGCCAGCGCGGGGACAGGGGGGAACACTGAAGCTTTCTTT
CDR3: CASAGTGGNTEAFF

size: few
D: TRBD2
V: TRBV11-1
J: TRBJ2-7
DNA: TGTGCCAGCAGCCTACGCCCGGGGGGAACATACGAGCAGTACTTC
CDR3: CASSLRPGGTYEQYF

size: few
D: TRBD2
V: TRBV28
J: TRBJ2-3
DNA: TGTGCCAGCAGTTGGGTCTTAAGCGGGGGGGATACGCAGTATTTT
CDR3: CASSWVLSGGDTQYF

size: few
D: -
V: TRBV6-2/TRBV6-3
J: TRBJ1-2
DNA: TGTGCCAGCAGTTACACGGCAGGGCGGGGAGATGGCTACACCTTC
CDR3: CASSYTAGRGDGYTF

size: many
D: -
V: TRBV11-2
J: TRBJ2-1
DNA: TGTGCCAGCAGGAAAGATGGACAGTGGAACAATGAGCAGTTCTTC
CDR3: CASRKDGQWNNEQFF

size: few
D: TRBD1
V: TRBV20-1
J: TRBJ2-5
DNA: TGCAGTGCTAGAAGGGAGGGACAGGGACTTTTTGGGGAGACCCAGTACTTC
CDR3: CSARREGQGLFGETQYF

size: few
D: TRBD1
V: TRBV28
J: TRBJ2-5
DNA: TGTGCCAGCAGTTCGGGACAGGGCTTCAAGGAGACCCAGTACTTC
CDR3: CASSSGQGFKETQYF

size: -
D: TRBD1
V: TRBV19
J: TRBJ1-5
DNA: TGTGCCAGTAATACAGGGGGCAATCAGCCCCAGCATTTT
CDR3: CASNTGGNQPQHF

size: -
D: TRBD1
V: TRBV7-7
J: TRBJ2-5
DNA: TGTGCTAGCAGCTTCCAGACAGGGCCTCAAGAGACCCAGTACTTC
CDR3: CASSFQTGPQETQYF

size: -
D: TRBD1
V: TRBV7-6
J: TRBJ2-2
DNA: TGTGCTACCTCGCAGGGGGCAGGGACCGGGGAGCTGTTTTTT
CDR3: CATSQGAGTGELFF

size: -
D: -
V: TRBV5-6
J: TRBJ2-1
DNA: TGTGCCAGCAGCTTGGGCAGTTGGGACAAAGCACCGTACAATGAGCAGTTCTTC
CDR3: CASSLGSWDKAPYNEQFF

size: -
D: -
V: TRBV7-9
J: TRBJ2-3
DNA: TGTGCCAGCGAGGGGCTTGGATATTCAGATACGCAGTATTTT
CDR3: CASEGLGYSDTQYF

size: -
D: TRBD2
V: TRBV7-6
J: TRBJ2-3
DNA: TGTGCCAGCAGCTTAGTTACTAGCGATTACCCAAACACAGATACGCAGTATTTT
CDR3: CASSLVTSDYPNTDTQYF

size: -
D: -
V: TRBV7-2
J: TRBJ1-1
DNA: TGTGCCAGCAGCTTAGTGGTCGTTGTAGGGGGGCACCCGGGCGAAGCTTTCTTT
CDR3: CASSLVVVVGGHPGEAFF

size: many
D: -
V: TRBV9
J: TRBJ1-2
DNA: TGTGCCAGCAGCGGGACGGCCCCGGGCTACACCTTC
CDR3: CASSGTAPGYTF

size: few
D: TRBD1
V: TRBV12-3/TRBV12-4
J: TRBJ2-3
DNA: TGTGCCAGCAGGCGACAGGGTCATCTGGCAGATACGCAGTATTTT
CDR3: CASRRQGHLADTQYF